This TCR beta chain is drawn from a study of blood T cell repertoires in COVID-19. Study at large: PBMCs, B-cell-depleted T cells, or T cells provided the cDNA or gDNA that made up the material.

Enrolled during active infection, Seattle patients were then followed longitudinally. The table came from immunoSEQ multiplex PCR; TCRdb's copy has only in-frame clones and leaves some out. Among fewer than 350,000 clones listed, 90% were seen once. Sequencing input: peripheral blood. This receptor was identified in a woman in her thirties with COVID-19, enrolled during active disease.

Here the CDR3 DNA reads TGCAGCGTTGGCAGGGGTGGAGGTAATGAAAAACTGTTTTTT. It yields the protein CSVGRGGGNEKLFF. This chain links TRBV29-1 with TRBJ1-4; D is possibly TRBD1 (6 bases). CDR1 and CDR2 from the germline V gene are SQVTM and ANQGSEA. V lost 4 bases, J lost 4 bases, and 13 bases lay in between. The CDR3 consists of 14 residues. Complete variable domain (other parts from reference TRBV29-1 and TRBJ1-4): SAVISQKPSRDICQRGTSLTIQCQVDSQVTMMFWYRQQPGQSLTLIATANQGSEATYESGFVIDKFPISRPNLTFSTLTVSNMSPEDSSIYLCSVGRGGGNEKLFFGSGTQLSVL.